This T cell receptor (beta chain) derives from a study of blood T cell repertoires in COVID-19. Study at large: Collection of acute and convalescent COVID-19 samples took place in the United States, Italy and Spain.

The V end lost 6 bases, the J end lost 1 base, and 13 bases lay between the germline ends. The CDR3 spans 15 residues. Germline V lookup: CDR1 MNHNY, CDR2 SVGAGI (reference sequence). In the study's own analysis: How many nucleated cells were present was estimated from reference gene primer amplification. Sequencing used immunoSEQ multiplex PCR; TCRdb keeps in-frame clones, though not all of them. That table is the source of V, J and clone size, and D and trimming were worked out from the DNA. Of 90,000 to 150,000 clones in the sample, roughly 76% were seen once. The sequenced sample consisted of peripheral blood. The V and J genes are TRBV6-6 and TRBJ1-3; D call uncertain. This receptor was identified in a human donor in a cohort sampled during active COVID-19. Here the CDR3 reads CASRYEGGSGNTIYF. In DNA, the CDR3 is TGTGCCAGCAGATATGAAGGAGGGTCTGGAAACACCATATATTTT.